Listed here is a single T cell receptor beta chain. Its matching antigen is unknown. At deep level, the assay was performed. Each replicate PCR on the sorted subsets used 200 ng DNA (around 30,000 T cell genomes). The protocol was immunoSEQ multiplex PCR, while the TCRdb copy is restricted to in-frame clones and leaves out a portion. The sample has hundreds of thousands of clones, roughly 95% seen once. This record belongs to a study of shared clonotypes between healthy human individuals. Across the study: Donors were a couple of women and a few men aged 18 to 49. Findings and limits, study-wide: Shared clonotypes: 4.5% to 6.5% naive CD4, about 3.5% naive CD8, about 2.5% memory CD4, over 0.3% memory CD8.

CDR1 and CDR2 from the germline V gene are SGDLS and YYNGEE. The CDR3 length is 13 residues. Trimming cost V 3 bases and J 5 bases, with 11 bases left between them. Naive CD8 cells lacked CD45RO and underwent positive selection for CCR7, leaving out terminally differentiated effector memory CD45RA+ cells. Sequenced material: naive CD8+ T cells sorted from blood. The V call is TRBV9, the J call TRBJ1-1; D is perhaps TRBD1 (6 bases). The sequence was collected from a woman in her twenties or thirties in good health. CDR3: CASSGTRGTEAFF. Here the CDR3 DNA reads TGTGCCAGCAGCGGTACCAGGGGAACTGAAGCTTTCTTT.